This TCR beta chain is drawn from a study of neurological immune-mediated disorders. Via MiXCR, TCRdb re-called the 5' RACE reads, giving one row per CDR3 protein. This table has tens of thousands of distinct CDR3 sequences, around a tenth appearing once. This clonotype occurred many times. Germline CDR1 reads SGHRS; CDR2 reads YFSETQ. Trimming stripped 1 base from V and 6 bases from J, with 10 bases between. This CDR3 has 13 residues. The source is a man aged 50 to 59 in good health. The sample comprised PBMCs. The genes are TRBV5-1 and TRBJ1-2; tentative D call: TRBD1 (5 bases). CDR3 nucleotides: TGCGCCAGCAGCTTGCTGGGGCGCGATGGCTACACCTTC. This encodes CASSLLGRDGYTF.